This TCR beta chain was recovered during a study of shared clonotypes between healthy human individuals. CDR1 MRHNA and CDR2 SNTAGT come from the germline V gene. The ends lost 2 bases at V and 7 bases at J; junction bases unmatched: 7. The CDR3 runs to 16 residues. Some clones are missing from TCRdb's copy, which holds only in-frame ones; the method was immunoSEQ multiplex PCR. The sample shows millions of clones, 85% to 95% of them seen only once. Naive CD8 cells were CD45RO-negative, positively selected for CCR7, excluding terminally differentiated effector memory CD45RA+ cells. The rearrangement uses TRBV6-4 and TRBJ2-1; 11 bases are a match to TRBD2. The sequenced sample was naive CD8+ T cells from PBMCs. The sequence was obtained from a man aged 18-30 years in good health. Some clones in this sample may be carry-over from other donors' samples. Here the CDR3 reads CASSDHSGRARNEQFF. The CDR3 nucleotides are TGTGCCAGCAGTGACCATAGCGGGAGGGCCCGTAATGAGCAGTTCTTC.